Given below is one TCR beta chain in context. Its target is unknown. They isolated at least 6 million PBMCs from each sample. Each sample provided at least 5.5 micrograms of extracted total RNA. The authors ran a second PCR of roughly 7 to 11 cycles using a sample-barcoded 5' primer and a J-beta primer mix. MiXCR, run by TCRdb on the 5' RACE reads, gives a single entry per CDR3 protein. Here the sample spans fewer than 900,000 distinct CDR3 sequences, 45% to 50% being singletons. The data originate from a study of blood T cells in healthy people across ages. Study conclusions and caveats: A greater number of naive CD4+ cells and higher diversity distinguished long-lived donors from aged donors.

V shed 6 bases, J shed 6 bases, and the junction held 11 bases outside the gene matches. The CDR3 totals 13 residues. CDR1 DFQATT and CDR2 SNEGSKA come from the germline V gene (reference sequence). What was sequenced was blood. The sequence derives from a woman aged 60-70 years in good health. The gene calls are TRBV20-1 and TRBJ2-7, with 7 bases that match TRBD1. The CDR3: CSAPGQSAPEQYF. The CDR3 region has the DNA TGCAGTGCCCCGGGACAGAGTGCTCCCGAGCAGTACTTC.